The present entry profiles one T cell receptor (beta chain) with its context. The germline V gene has CDR1 MNHEY and CDR2 SMNVEV (reference sequence). Trimming cost V 3 bases and J 5 bases; bases outside gene matches: 12. The CDR3 is 16 amino acids. The source of the sample is a study of PD-L1 blockade in urothelial cancer. Looking at the study overall: Enrolled patients had been treated previously with 0 to 3 chemotherapy regimens. At 6 weeks and at 3 weeks (second dose) after treatment start, blood was analyzed.

The table came from immunoSEQ multiplex PCR; TCRdb's copy has only in-frame clones and leaves some out. The data show 35,000 or so clones, over 65% seen once. Time point described: peripheral blood 6 weeks after treatment start. The receptor was derived from a man in his forties or fifties with urothelial cancer. The sequencing here drew on PBMCs, taken around atezolizumab (anti-PD-L1) treatment. The V gene is TRBV27, the J gene TRBJ1-1; 7 bases align to TRBD1. The CDR3 region has the DNA TGTGCCAGCAGTTTGAAAGGGGGCCTCCGTTTGACTGAAGCTTTCTTT. Amino acid sequence: CASSLKGGLRLTEAFF.